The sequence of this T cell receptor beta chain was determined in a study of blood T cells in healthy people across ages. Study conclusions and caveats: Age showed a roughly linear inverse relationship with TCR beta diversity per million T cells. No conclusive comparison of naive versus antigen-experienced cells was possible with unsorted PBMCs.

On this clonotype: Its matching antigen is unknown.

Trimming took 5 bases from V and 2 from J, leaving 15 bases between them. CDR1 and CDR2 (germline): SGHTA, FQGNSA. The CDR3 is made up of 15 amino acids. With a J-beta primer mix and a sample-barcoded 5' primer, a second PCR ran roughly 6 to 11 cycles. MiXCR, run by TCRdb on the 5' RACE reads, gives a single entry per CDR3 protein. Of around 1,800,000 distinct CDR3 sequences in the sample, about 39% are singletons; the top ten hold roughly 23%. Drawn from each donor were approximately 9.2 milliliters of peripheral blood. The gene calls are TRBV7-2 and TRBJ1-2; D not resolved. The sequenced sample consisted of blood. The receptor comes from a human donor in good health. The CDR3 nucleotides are TGTGCCAGCAGCAGCGGGCAGAGTTTAAACTATGGCTACACCTTC. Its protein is CASSSGQSLNYGYTF.